The 22 T cell receptor beta chains listed next were all sequenced from one sample in a study of T cell clonotyping in hematopoietic cell transplantation. Time point in this sample: recipient sample about 28 days before transplant, after cytoreduction. TCRdb's copy holds only in-frame clones and misses some; the assay was immunoSEQ multiplex PCR. The sample has roughly 29,000 clones, around three quarters seen once. This specimen consisted of peripheral blood mononuclear cells, obtained before stem cell transplant. The receptor set was obtained from a woman between 25 and 40 years old with chronic myeloid leukemia. Some clones in this sample may be carry-over from other donors' samples.

The V call is TRBV7-2, the J call TRBJ1-2; D uncertain. Trimming left V 5 bases short and J 2 bases short, with 12 bases between. Germline V gene lookup returns CDR1 SGHTA and CDR2 FQGNSA. CDR3 length: 14 residues. The CDR3 DNA reads as TGTGCCAGCAGCATATACCTCGGCAACTATGGCTACACCTTC. This sequence encodes CASSIYLGNYGYTF.

The chain combines TRBV7-9 with TRBJ2-7, with D possibly TRBD2 on 6 matching bases. V shed 8 bases and J shed 5 bases, with 16 bases lying between them. The germline V gene has CDR1 SEHNR and CDR2 FQNEAQ (reference sequence). This CDR3 has 13 amino acids. The CDR3 spells CASAGGFFHEQYF. The CDR3 nucleotides read TGTGCCAGCGCCGGGGGATTCTTCCACGAGCAGTACTTC. Full variable domain (rest looked up from reference TRBV7-9 and TRBJ2-7): DTGVSQNPRHKITKRGQNVTFRCDPISEHNRLYWYRQTLGQGPEFLTYFQNEAQLEKSRLLSDRFSAERPKGSFSTLEIQRTEQGDSAMYLCASAGGFFHEQYFGPGTRLTVT.

The rearrangement uses TRBV28 and TRBJ1-1, with TRBD1 matching 8 bases. J gave up 1 base and V 5 bases, and 6 bases lay outside the gene matches. The CDR3 is 15 amino acids. Germline CDR1 MDHEN, CDR2 SYDVKM. This CDR3 reads CASSVRDRKNTEAFF. In nucleotides, the CDR3 is TGTGCCAGCAGTGTCCGGGACAGGAAGAACACTGAAGCTTTCTTT.

This clone was seen a few times. The CDR3 sequence is CASSTRTENTEAFF. The CDR3 DNA reads TGCGCCAGCAGCACCCGGACGGAGAACACTGAAGCTTTCTTT. The chain recombines TRBV4-1 with TRBJ1-1, with D uncertain. This CDR3 contains 14 residues. The germline V gene encodes CDR1 MGHRA and CDR2 YSYEKL. V was pared by 5 bases and J by 1 base, with 11 bases between.

CDR3 amino acids: CAWSVRYNSSGNTIYF. The CDR3, as DNA: TGTGCCTGGAGTGTCCGCTACAACAGCTCTGGAAACACCATATATTTT. The chain has TRBV30 and TRBJ1-3; D gene unclear. Germline V lookup: CDR1 GTSNPN, CDR2 SVGIG (reference sequence). CDR3 size: 16 residues. Trimming took 0 bases from V and 0 from J, leaving 12 bases between them.

The J gene is TRBJ2-7, the V gene TRBV2; TRBD1 matches 8 bases. The CDR3 is 8 amino acids. CDR1 is SNHLY, CDR2 FYNNEI, per germline. In DNA, the CDR3 is TGTGCCAGCCAGACAGGGGACGTC. Translated, it gives CASQTGDV.

The rearrangement joins TRBV6-6 to TRBJ1-3; D is ambiguous. Trimming removed 1 base at V and 4 bases at J, with 11 bases between. Germline-derived CDR1 and CDR2 are MNHNY and SVGAGI (reference sequence). This CDR3 contains 15 residues. The CDR3 DNA reads as TGTGCCAGCAGTTACTTTATCGGCTTAGGAAACACCATATATTTT. Protein product: CASSYFIGLGNTIYF.

The chain has TRBV2 and TRBJ2-5, with D perhaps matching TRBD2 (6 bases). Germline V CDR1 and CDR2: SNHLY, FYNNEI. The V and J ends lost 4 bases and 5 bases respectively, with 26 bases between them. The CDR3 loop spans 18 amino acids. The CDR3, as DNA: TGTGCCAGCAGTGGAGGAGGGGAGGCTGCCTTCTCCCTCGAGACCCAGTACTTC. This codes for CASSGGGEAAFSLETQYF.

The chain is built from TRBV7-9 and TRBJ1-2; 9 bases line up with TRBD1. Germline lookup yields CDR1 SEHNR and CDR2 FQNEAQ (reference sequence). Trimming took 6 bases from V and 7 from J; bases not matched to a gene: 12. CDR3 length equals 15 residues. The CDR3 bases are TGTGCCAGCAGTCCCGGGACAGGGTCCTTTGGTGGCTACACCTTC. Its translation is CASSPGTGSFGGYTF.

This chain links TRBV5-1 with TRBJ2-7; TRBD1 is a possible D gene (6 bases). The CDR3 length is 14 residues. Germline loops: CDR1 SGHRS, CDR2 YFSETQ. V lost 4 bases to trimming and J lost 2 bases, with 13 bases between them. The CDR3 coding sequence is TGCGCCAGCAGCACTAGGACAGCTACCTACGAGCAGTACGTC. It specifies CASSTRTATYEQYV.

The chain joins TRBV5-1 to TRBJ1-2; tentative D call: TRBD1 (5 bases). Germline CDR1 SGHRS, CDR2 YFSETQ. The V and J ends lost 0 bases and 7 bases respectively, with 13 bases between them. This CDR3 region has 14 residues. CDR3 nucleotides: TGCGCCAGCAGCTTGGAGGCAGGGCTAGGTGGCTACACCTTC. Translation gives CASSLEAGLGGYTF. The complete variable domain, with remaining parts taken from reference TRBV5-1 and TRBJ1-2, reads KAGVTQTPRYLIKTRGQQVTLSCSPISGHRSVSWYQQTPGQGLQFLFEYFSETQRNKGNFPGRFSGRQFSNSRSEMNVSTLELGDSALYLCASSLEAGLGGYTFGSGTRLTVV.

The table lists this clone with a count of one. The V call is TRBV9, the J call TRBJ2-5, with 9 bases lining up with TRBD2. V lost 2 bases, J lost 5 bases, and 10 bases stayed unmatched. CDR3 length: 16 amino acids. CDR1 SGDLS and CDR2 YYNGEE come from the germline V gene. The CDR3 DNA sequence: TGTGCCAGCAGCGTGGGTAGCGGGGGACATGGGGAGACCCAGTACTTC. Its translation is CASSVGSGGHGETQYF.

This sequence joins TRBV5-8 and TRBJ2-3; no definite D call. Trimming cost V 4 bases and J 4 bases, with 10 bases left between them. This CDR3 is built from 13 residues. Germline lookup yields CDR1 SGHTS and CDR2 YDEGEE. The CDR3 here is CASSRKAPDTQYF. In nucleotides, the CDR3 is TGTGCCAGCAGCCGCAAAGCCCCAGATACGCAGTATTTT.

The genes are TRBV11-2 and TRBJ2-7; TRBD2 agrees at 9 bases. The germline V gene encodes CDR1 SGHAT and CDR2 FQNNGV. V was clipped by 5 bases and J by 4 bases; unmatched bases: 3. CDR3 size: 13 residues. The DNA of the CDR3 is TGTGCCAGCAGCCCGAGCGGGGGGTACGAGCAGTACTTC. Its protein is CASSPSGGYEQYF.

V is TRBV6-6 and J is TRBJ1-6; D gene uncertain. The CDR3 is 14 residues long. Trimming stripped 0 bases from V and 16 bases from J, with 16 bases between. In germline, CDR1 is MNHNY, CDR2 SVGAGI (reference sequence). CDR3 amino acids: CASSYSAQPPYLHF. The CDR3, as DNA: TGTGCCAGCAGTTACTCCGCGCAGCCCCCGTATCTCCACTTT.

The chain joins TRBV6-4 to TRBJ1-1; 7 positions agree with TRBD1. The CDR3 is 13 amino acids. The germline V gene has CDR1 MRHNA and CDR2 SNTAGT. V trimming: 5 bases; J trimming: 7 bases; junction bases outside the gene matches: 7. In nucleotides, the CDR3 is TGTGCCAGCAGTACCGGGACAGCAAATGAAGCTTTCTTT. Its translation is CASSTGTANEAFF.

In this sample, this clone turned up a few times. The chain combines TRBV5-4 with TRBJ2-7, with TRBD1 identical over 9 bases. Germline CDR1 and CDR2: SGHNT and YYREEE (reference sequence). Trimming removed 7 bases from V and 5 bases from J; junction bases left unmatched: 10. This CDR3 spans 14 amino acids. The CDR3 coding sequence is TGTGCCAGCTCCTACAGGGGGCATAAAAACGAGCAGTACTTC. This translates into CASSYRGHKNEQYF.

The chain carries TRBV14 and TRBJ1-3; D is unresolved. This CDR3 contains 16 residues. Germline loops: CDR1 SGHDN, CDR2 FVKESK. V was clipped by 3 bases and J by 0 bases, with 12 bases between them. This CDR3 is CASSQWTFSSGNTIYF. The CDR3 DNA is TGTGCCAGCAGCCAGTGGACCTTTAGCTCTGGAAACACCATATATTTT.

This clone was recorded once. The chain joins TRBV7-2 to TRBJ2-2, with 8 bases identical to TRBD2. The length of the CDR3 is 15 residues. Germline trimming cut 7 bases from V and 4 bases from J; bases unmatched to any gene: 8. From germline, CDR1 is SGHTA and CDR2 FQGNSA. The CDR3 loop reads CASNPGTSRTGELFF. In DNA form, the CDR3 reads TGTGCCAGCAACCCCGGGACTAGTCGCACCGGGGAGCTGTTTTTT.

The rearrangement uses TRBV4-1 and TRBJ2-3; 10 nucleotides line up with TRBD2. Germline V gives CDR1 MGHRA, CDR2 YSYEKL. V shed 3 bases and J 5 bases; nucleotides not matched to a gene: 11. The CDR3 length is 17 residues. This CDR3 is CASSQFGLAGVRDTQYF. CDR3 bases: TGCGCCAGCAGCCAGTTCGGGCTAGCGGGGGTGAGAGATACGCAGTATTTT.

This clone was detected only once. The chain employs TRBV7-9 and TRBJ1-5, with D perhaps matching TRBD1 (6 bases). Germline lookup yields CDR1 SEHNR and CDR2 FQNEAQ (reference sequence). This CDR3 is 17 amino acids long. Trimming removed 3 bases at V and 0 bases at J, with 15 bases between. For the CDR3, the DNA is TGTGCCAGCAGCTTGGGACACGGGCGGAGTAGCAATCAGCCCCAGCATTTT. It encodes CASSLGHGRSSNQPQHF.

As DNA, the CDR3 is TGCGCCAGCAGCCAAGGGGACCCTGGAAACACCATATATTTT. Translated: CASSQGDPGNTIYF. This sequence joins TRBV4-1 and TRBJ1-3; D possibly corresponds to TRBD1 (5 bases). Trimming left V 1 base short and J 2 bases short, with 6 bases between. The CDR3 has 14 amino acids. CDR1 is MGHRA, CDR2 YSYEKL, per germline.